A selection of T cell receptor beta chains follows, all from one sample in a study of control samples from healthy donors and cancer patients. Clones were sequenced by immunoSEQ multiplex PCR, and TCRdb holds only the in-frame ones, with some missing. The sample has approximately 170,000 clones, around 95% seen once. Sequencing input: blood. Every receptor here comes from a woman in her fifties or sixties in good health. Both conserved end residues are part of each CDR3.

cdr3_aa	v_call
CASSIRGLGGYTF	TRBV19
CASSFQGAEGETQYF	TRBV5-1
CASSLEGRGLANYGYTF	TRBV5-4
CASTERGTANTEAFF	TRBV2
CASSQEGIAGYGYTF	TRBV14
CASKVGYTF	TRBV12-5
CASRSTSANNEQFF	TRBV4-3
CASSQEILTGVQLGGELFF	TRBV4-3
CASSSHGGSTDTQYF	TRBV7-3
CASGPEMGNQPQHF	TRBV2
CASSYQPGAMNTEAFF	TRBV6-5
CASSMGLAGGPSSYNEQFF	TRBV5-1